The present T cell receptor beta chain was sequenced within a study of alternative splicing in chronic myeloid leukemia remission (dated by TCRdb to 2020 to 2022). For context, the study as a whole: RNA sequencing was used to profile peripheral blood from chronic-phase CML patients at diagnosis and at remission, and the results were compared with those from healthy donors. Eight or nine diagnostic specimens, together with matched remission specimens, were obtained from the RESIST (imatinib), ENESTxtnd (nilotinib) and PINNACLE (nilotinib plus pegylated interferon) trials. Median ages were around 54 years at diagnosis, 56 to 65 at remission and less than 40 for healthy controls. For the trials, the diagnostic specimens consisted of total leukocytes from peripheral blood that had been collected in EDTA. Nine CML samples, seven diagnostic and two matched remission, were obtained from the French Persistem study. In terms of female/male counts, the diagnosis samples were 11/5, the remission samples were 8/3 and the controls were 2/4. Trizol was used to extract total RNA from peripheral blood mononuclear cells of the diagnosis, remission and control samples.

About this clonotype: What antigen it recognizes has not been identified.

From its cysteine to its phenylalanine, the CDR3 spans 14 amino acids. Only the protein is available. The germline V gene (reference sequence) gives CDR1 as MNHEY and CDR2 as SMNVEV. Interpreted using the paper, the time point label stands for: chronic-phase CML before TKI therapy (screening/day 1). Fewer than 20 CML patients made up the patient cohort, and matched post-remission samples were obtained for some of these patients. Receptor amplification or capture employed bulk RNA-seq. The TruSeq Stranded RNA sample prep kit was used to generate libraries of poly-A-enriched mRNA from an input of 0.8 to 1 ug total RNA. Each sample was sequenced in triplicate using paired-end sequencing on a HiSeq 2500. A read length of 125 nucleotides per mate was used for RNA-seq. The original pipeline was this. After trimming, reads were aligned to hg38 using STAR v2.7, and quality control was handled by FASTQC, RSeQC and multiqc. Salmon 0.14.1 was used to quantify gene expression levels as transcripts per million (TPM). The results of principal component analysis suggested that neither trial, library batch, sequencing batch, treatment regimen nor sex drove the transcriptomic profiles. Each CDR3 protein sequence appears as one entry after TCRdb reprocessed the reads, and no DNA is included. These V and J calls are TCRdb output, not the study's own analysis. This sample has under 800 distinct CDR3 sequences in its table, and about 97% of those were observed once. 3% to 4% of the sample lies in the top ten.

Points the paper makes about the study in general: Blood cell composition differed strongly depending on the timepoint, moving from an enrichment of myeloid progenitors at diagnosis to an enrichment of mature lymphoid cells at remission. Blood cell composition at remission was reconfigured to resemble lymphoid cell-enriched normal controls.

The V and J segments used are TRBV27 and TRBJ1-2. The source was PBMCs or total blood leukocytes (not recorded which), collected at diagnosis. This receptor was identified in an adult with chronic myeloid leukemia. The CDR3 protein: CASRSRTELYGYTF.